A selection of T cell receptor beta chains follows, all from one sample in a study of T cells in Graves' hyperthyroidism and ophthalmopathy. TCRdb analysed the multiplex PCR reads with MiXCR anew, one entry per CDR3 protein. The table has 490,000 or so distinct CDR3 sequences, about 16% seen once; the top ten hold around 28%. Sequences were obtained from blood. The origin of the receptors is a woman aged 30 to 39 with Graves' ophthalmopathy. The CDR3 runs from the conserved cysteine through the conserved F or W. The order of the fields is clone size, V gene, D gene, CDR3 length, J gene, CDR3 DNA, CDR3 protein. A D gene is named only where the DNA matches it firmly. Clone size, where shown, is once, few, many, or a class for clones that have expanded.

size: NA; V: TRBV6-2/TRBV6-3; D: NA; length: 13; J: TRBJ2-3; DNA: TGTGCCAGCCGCCGGGACGACCAAGATACGCAGTATTTT; CDR3: CASRRDDQDTQYF
size: many; V: TRBV5-1; D: TRBD2; length: 15; J: TRBJ2-7; DNA: TGCGCCAGCAGCTTGAGGGCTAGCGGGACCTACGAGCAGTACTTC; CDR3: CASSLRASGTYEQYF
size: many; V: TRBV28; D: TRBD2; length: 14; J: TRBJ2-1; DNA: TGTGCCAGCAGCTCTAGCGGGAGGTACAATGAGCAGTTCTTC; CDR3: CASSSSGRYNEQFF
size: NA; V: TRBV27; D: NA; length: 13; J: TRBJ2-7; DNA: TGTGCCAGCAGTATACTTGCCTCCTACGAGCAGTACTTC; CDR3: CASSILASYEQYF
size: NA; V: TRBV18; D: NA; length: 14; J: TRBJ1-3; DNA: TGTGCCAGCTCACCACCGAACTCTGGAAACACCATATATTTT; CDR3: CASSPPNSGNTIYF
size: many; V: TRBV20-1; D: NA; length: 13; J: TRBJ2-7; DNA: TGCAGTGCTGGAGGGACAGCCGACTACGAGCAGTACTTC; CDR3: CSAGGTADYEQYF
size: few; V: TRBV7-2; D: TRBD2; length: 16; J: TRBJ2-5; DNA: TGTGCCAGCAGCTTAGAGGGCGGGAGGGCCTTAGAGACCCAGTACTTC; CDR3: CASSLEGGRALETQYF
size: NA; V: TRBV5-1; D: NA; length: 16; J: TRBJ1-6; DNA: TGTGCCAGCAGCTCCGACCGGGACAACTATAATTCACCCCTCCACTTT; CDR3: CASSSDRDNYNSPLHF
size: many; V: TRBV3-1; D: TRBD1; length: 16; J: TRBJ2-2; DNA: TGTGCCAGCAATGGTGAAGGACAGGGCAATGTCGGGGAGCTGTTTTTT; CDR3: CASNGEGQGNVGELFF
size: few; V: TRBV28; D: TRBD2; length: 15; J: TRBJ2-1; DNA: TGTGCCAGCAGTCCTCTAGCGGGAAACTACAATGAGCAGTTCTTC; CDR3: CASSPLAGNYNEQFF
size: many; V: TRBV12-3/TRBV12-4; D: NA; length: 14; J: TRBJ1-5; DNA: TGTGCCAGCAGTTTAGAGGCCAGTTATCAGCCCCAGCATTTT; CDR3: CASSLEASYQPQHF
size: NA; V: TRBV9; D: NA; length: 16; J: TRBJ2-1; DNA: TGTGCCAGCAGCGTAGGGCTAGCGCGGTTATACAATGAGCAGTTCTTC; CDR3: CASSVGLARLYNEQFF
size: many; V: TRBV6-2/TRBV6-3; D: NA; length: 13; J: TRBJ1-1; DNA: TGTGCCAGCAGTTTAATCCCCGGGACTGAAGCTTTCTTT; CDR3: CASSLIPGTEAFF
size: many; V: TRBV6-1; D: NA; length: 12; J: TRBJ2-7; DNA: TGTGCCAGCTGGAGATGGCCCTACGAGCAGTACTTC; CDR3: CASWRWPYEQYF
size: many; V: TRBV7-3; D: NA; length: 12; J: TRBJ2-2; DNA: TGTGCCAGCAGCTCCCCGGGGGCGGAGCTGTTTTTT; CDR3: CASSSPGAELFF
size: few; V: TRBV12-3/TRBV12-4; D: NA; length: 15; J: TRBJ2-1; DNA: TGTGCCAGCCCAAAGCGGGCAAGCTCCTACAATGAGCAGTTCTTC; CDR3: CASPKRASSYNEQFF
size: NA; V: TRBV28; D: TRBD2; length: 21; J: TRBJ2-2; DNA: TGTGCCAGCAGTCCGTCCGGGACTAGCGGGAGTTTTGGGGTTTATCCCGGGGAGCTGTTTTTT; CDR3: CASSPSGTSGSFGVYPGELFF